This T cell receptor (beta chain) stems from a study of T-cell memory formation after mild COVID-19 (dated by TCRdb to the early 2020s). For the wider study: Most TCR sequence clusters were specific to one of the two donors. T-cell clones expanding and contracting after mild COVID-19 in two donors were tracked by longitudinal TCRalpha and TCRbeta repertoire sequencing. Two young, previously healthy adult volunteers made up the cohort, one male and one female. Broader findings and caveats from the paper: From day 15 to 85, contracting clones showed balanced CD4/CD8 phenotypes, whereas a second wave of clones that expanded from day 15 to 37 leaned towards CD4+. The study covered only a couple of mild cases, and larger cohorts including severe cases with pre-infection samples were considered necessary. SARS-CoV-2 specificity was not confirmed for the second-wave clones peaking on day 37. Contracting CD4+ clones turned up mainly in the CM and EM memory subsets, whereas EMRA was where CD8+ clones were enriched. The detection of some responding clones in pre-infection memory suggests that pre-existing cross-reactive memory T cells joined the SARS-CoV-2 response.

TCRdb records Illumina NovaSeq 6000 as the sequencer. Using 5'RACE with constant-segment primers, TCRalpha and TCRbeta cDNA libraries were constructed, with sample barcodes and unique molecular identifiers added in the process. Trizol reagent was used to extract RNA from every sample. The libraries were amplified in two PCR steps, and the second step added a second sample barcode and Illumina TruSeq adapters. The libraries were sequenced on an Illumina NovaSeq using 2 x 150 bp paired-end reads. The paper's data handling went like this. With migec v1.2.7, reads were demultiplexed and then collapsed into UMI-guided consensus sequences. Using mixcr v2.1.11, the UMI consensuses were aligned to TRA and TRB V and J templates and assembled into clonotypes. A clonotype was counted as expanded or contracted only if both edgeR and NoisET called the change significant, with noise models trained on biological replicates. For edgeR calls, the thresholds were a false discovery rate-adjusted p below 0.01 and a log2 fold-change of 1. As an exploratory analysis of dynamics, max-normalized trajectories of the 1000 most abundant clonotypes were examined by PCA with hierarchical clustering. Separately sequenced CD4+ and CD8+ repertoires were used to assign the CD4 or CD8 phenotype of responding clones. TCRdb reran the public reads through fastp at Q25 and MiXCR, keeping productive beta chains. Identical CDR3 protein sequences are pooled into one entry, listed with their most common genes and DNA. It is TCRdb's table, rather than the study itself, that gives the V and J calls and clone size. The sample data list around 340,000 distinct CDR3 sequences, and approximately 14% of these were observed just once. 22% of the sample comes from the top ten.

The CDR3 starts with the cysteine, ends with the phenylalanine, and has 15 residues. Of all the DNA, just the CDR3 is kept, 45 bases in frame from base 1. Trimmed from V: 3 bases; trimmed from J: 0 bases; junction bases lacking a gene match: 5. The germline V gene specifies SGHRS as CDR1 and YFSETQ as CDR2. Ficoll-Paque density gradient centrifugation was used to isolate PBMCs. In the case of this clonotype: Its antigen is still unknown. No clone much larger than this one lies a single base away; base qualities are absent.

This TCR was recovered from a man between 18 and 29 years old who had mild COVID-19 (a few samples of this study predate the infection). The sample titles of this study are shuffled in the database, so cell type and time point are left out; the donor was told from shared clones. The chain joins TRBV5-1 to TRBJ1-1, and 7 junctional nucleotides match TRBD1. The material sequenced was PBMCs or a T cell subset sorted from them (not recorded which). The CDR3 region has the sequence CASSWGDSLNTEAFF. The DNA sequence is TGCGCCAGCAGCTGGGGGGACAGCTTGAACACTGAAGCTTTCTTT.